What follows are 5 T cell receptor beta chains derived from one specimen sequenced in a study of TIL therapy for anti-PD-1-resistant metastatic lung cancer. The time point denotes: pre-treatment sample, taken before nivolumab and TIL therapy. Sequencing used immunoSEQ v3. Generated by immunoSEQ multiplex PCR, the TCRdb table keeps only in-frame clones and is missing some. This sample has 25,000 to 35,000 clones, with 74% found just once. The input for sequencing was blood, taken at baseline. These receptors were obtained from a woman aged 25 to 80 with non-small cell lung cancer.

The CDR3 reads CSVQRRADEAFF. Written as DNA, the CDR3 is TGCAGCGTTCAACGCAGGGCGGATGAAGCTTTCTTT. The chain is built from TRBV29-1 and TRBJ1-1, with D possibly matching TRBD1 (5 bases). The CDR3 loop spans 12 amino acids. Between the trimmed V and J ends, which lost 5 bases and 7 bases, there was a span of 14 bases. The germline CDR1 and CDR2 sequences are SQVTM and ANQGSEA.

This clone was counted between two and nine times. DNA of the CDR3: TGTGCCATGGCCAGGGAGTCTACATCGGGCTACACCTTC. It yields the protein CAMARESTSGYTF. The rearrangement uses TRBV2 and TRBJ1-2; D may be TRBD1 (5 bases). This CDR3 is built from 13 residues. Germline V lookup: CDR1 SNHLY, CDR2 FYNNEI. Between the trimmed V and J ends, which lost 10 bases and 8 bases, there was a span of 20 bases.

The CDR3 DNA is TGTGCCAGCAGCTTGTTTGACAGGGGCCGAATTGAGCAGTTCTTC. It is translated as CASSLFDRGRIEQFF. This rearrangement joins TRBV5-6 to TRBJ2-1; 8 nucleotides align to TRBD1. Per germline, CDR1 SGHDT and CDR2 YYEEEE. V shed 1 base and J 9 bases; nucleotides not matched to a gene: 9. The CDR3 length is 15 residues.

The rearrangement joins TRBV27 to TRBJ2-7, with 14 bases matching TRBD2. V lost 1 base to trimming and J lost 5 bases; unmatched junction nucleotides: 16. Germline CDR1 is MNHEY and CDR2 is SMNVEV (reference sequence). The CDR3 is made up of 20 amino acids. Here the CDR3 reads CASSLLTGVGLAGGGHEQYF. For the CDR3, the DNA is TGTGCCAGCAGTTTATTAACAGGGGTTGGACTAGCGGGAGGAGGACACGAGCAGTACTTC.

The rearrangement links TRBV6-5 to TRBJ1-2; the D is unclear. This CDR3 region has 15 residues. CDR1 is MNHEY and CDR2 is SVGAGI in the germline V gene. V lost 5 bases, J lost 0 bases, and 13 bases lay in between. This CDR3 reads CASSPVAGSNYGYTF. CDR3 sequence (DNA): TGTGCCAGCAGTCCAGTTGCCGGATCTAACTATGGCTACACCTTC.